This TCR beta chain was profiled in a study of T cell responses to AZD1222 COVID-19 vaccine. Study-wide results and limits: Regions left unmutated in variants are reportedly the target of nearly half of spike-specific TCRs. Regions 160-218 and 743-854 held dominance among vaccine-associated CD4 TCRs, which spanned spike.

Of note for this clone: Its antigen is undetermined.

Trimming pared 5 bases from V and 2 bases from J, leaving 9 bases between. This CDR3 region has 13 residues. Germline CDR1 is SGHTA and CDR2 is FQGNSA. Measured with immunoSEQ multiplex PCR; TCRdb has only the in-frame clones, and not every one. The sample consists of around 150,000 clones, approximately 90% of them appearing once. V usage is TRBV7-2 and J usage is TRBJ1-2; D is undetermined. Here the sequenced sample was peripheral blood, taken on day 0 of MenACWY control vaccination. The receptor was derived from an adult in good health. CDR3 sequence reads: CASSLHGNYGYTF. The CDR3, as DNA: TGTGCCAGCAGCCTTCACGGCAACTATGGCTACACCTTC.